The 27 T cell receptor beta chains given below trace back to one sample, sequenced in a study of human T cells and chemical hapten exposure. Time point meaning: patch test 1, 2 weeks after DPC sensitization. Treatment reported: therapeutic diphenylcyclopropenone sensitization with weekly scalp DPC. TCRdb re-called the RACE reads through MiXCR, storing one row per CDR3 protein. The table has about 110,000 distinct CDR3 sequences, 9.5% to 12% seen once. This specimen was whole blood, taken in connection with sensitization to the hapten diphenylcyclopropenone (DPC). All receptors derive from a woman aged 40 to 50 with alopecia areata. Some clones in this sample may be carry-over from other donors' samples.

This clonotype has a count of ten or more. The J gene is TRBJ1-6, the V gene TRBV7-2; D is uncertain. From germline, CDR1 is SGHTA and CDR2 FQGNSA. The V end lost 6 bases, the J end lost 5 bases, and 17 bases lay between the germline ends. The CDR3 length is 16 residues. The chain's CDR3 is CASRVDSLRHNSPLHF. CDR3 DNA: TGTGCCAGCAGAGTGGACTCCCTACGACATAATTCACCCCTCCACTTT.

By frequency in the sample, this clonotype is medium-sized. This chain links TRBV28 with TRBJ1-1; 11 bases fit TRBD1. Germline V gene data show CDR1 as MDHEN and CDR2 as SYDVKM. J lost 5 bases, V lost 7 bases, and 3 bases had no gene match. The CDR3 loop spans 13 amino acids. The CDR3 here is CASKGQGATEAFF. As DNA, the CDR3 is TGTGCCAGCAAAGGACAGGGGGCGACTGAAGCTTTCTTT. Combining the CDR3 with reference TRBV28 and TRBJ1-1 gives the whole variable domain DVKVTQSSRYLVKRTGEKVFLECVQDMDHENMFWYRQDPGLGLRLIYFSYDVKMKEKGDIPEGYSVSREKKERFSLILESASTNQTSMYLCASKGQGATEAFFGQGTRLTVV.

This clonotype was observed at least ten times. This rearrangement joins TRBV7-6 to TRBJ1-4, with TRBD1 as a possible D gene (5 bases). CDR1 is SGHVS, CDR2 FNYEAQ, per germline. V gave up 5 bases and J gave up 4 bases, with 11 bases separating them. This CDR3 has 14 residues. CDR3 sequence reads: CASSPDGHNEKLFF. CDR3 DNA sequence: TGTGCCAGCAGCCCCGACGGACATAATGAAAAACTGTTTTTT.

This clonotype was seen ten or more times. This chain uses TRBV7-8 with TRBJ1-1; tentative D call: TRBD1 (6 bases). CDR1 is SGHVS and CDR2 is FQNEAQ in the germline V gene. This CDR3 contains 13 residues. V dropped 8 bases and J dropped 2 bases, with 12 bases sitting between them. The CDR3 DNA reads TGTGCCAGCGGGGAGGGGGGAAACACTGAAGCTTTCTTT. Its translation: CASGEGGNTEAFF.

The table lists this clonotype with a few counts. In DNA, the CDR3 is TGCAGCGGCGGACAGGGGGGCACAGATACGCAGTATTTT. Its translation: CSGGQGGTDTQYF. This chain joins TRBV29-1 and TRBJ2-3, with 10 nucleotides matching TRBD1. This CDR3 contains 13 residues. Germline values: CDR1 SQVTM, CDR2 ANQGSEA. The V gene end was trimmed by 7 bases and the J gene end by 1 base; junction bases not matched to a gene: 2.

The rearrangement links TRBV7-2 to TRBJ2-5, with 10 bases that match TRBD2. The CDR3 is 14 amino acids. J gave up 4 bases and V 6 bases, and 5 bases lay outside the gene matches. CDR1 SGHTA and CDR2 FQGNSA come from the germline V gene. The CDR3 sequence: CASRVGLAAETQYF. CDR3 coding DNA: TGTGCCAGCAGGGTCGGACTAGCGGCAGAGACCCAGTACTTC. The full variable domain, with the rest looked up from reference TRBV7-2 and TRBJ2-5, is GAGVSQSPSNKVTEKGKDVELRCDPISGHTALYWYRQSLGQGLEFLIYFQGNSAPDKSGLPSDRFSAERTGGSVSTLTIQRTQQEDSAVYLCASRVGLAAETQYFGPGTRLLVL.

The chain has TRBV28 and TRBJ2-1; 7 bases agree with TRBD1. Per the germline V gene, CDR1 is MDHEN and CDR2 is SYDVKM. Trimming removed 6 bases from V and 10 bases from J; junction bases left unmatched: 3. The CDR3 extends over 11 amino acids. CDR3 amino acids: CASRMDREQFF. CDR3 DNA: TGTGCCAGCAGAATGGACAGGGAGCAGTTCTTC.

This clonotype occurred a few times. V is TRBV3-2 and J is TRBJ2-5. TRBV3-2 is a pseudogene locus. The CDR3 extends over 17 amino acids. This CDR3 reads CASSQDRRKRPQETQYF. DNA for the CDR3: TGTGCCAGCAGCCAAGATAGGCGGAAGAGGCCCCAAGAGACCCAGTACTTC.

Many counts were recorded for this clonotype. A read error may account for a junction end that differs from germline. The CDR3 sequence is CASSLGLGQGTGAFF. The CDR3 region has the DNA TGTGCCAGCAGCTTGGGATTGGGACAGGGTACTGGAGCTTTCTTT. The chain is built from TRBV5-4 and TRBJ1-1; 9 bases map to TRBD1. In germline, CDR1 is SGHNT, CDR2 YYREEE (reference sequence). This CDR3 contains 15 residues.

This clonotype appeared a few times. The rearrangement links TRBV5-6 to TRBJ1-5, with TRBD1 identical over 9 bases. This CDR3 region has 14 residues. Germline CDR1 reads SGHDT; CDR2 reads YYEEEE. V dropped 2 bases and J dropped 6; count of bases not matched to a gene: 3. The CDR3, as DNA: TGTGCCAGCAGCTTACAGGGGGCTCGTCAGCCCCAGCATTTT. Translation gives CASSLQGARQPQHF.

The CDR3 spells CASSVGRRPDYGYTF. DNA of the CDR3: TGTGCCAGCAGCGTAGGACGCAGACCCGACTATGGCTACACCTTC. The V gene is TRBV7-9, the J gene TRBJ1-2; no firm D call. The CDR3 is 15 residues long. V lost 5 bases, J lost 3 bases, and 16 bases lay in between. The germline V gene encodes CDR1 SEHNR and CDR2 FQNEAQ (reference sequence).

V and J are TRBV2 and TRBJ1-6; 9 bases agree with TRBD1. V was clipped by 3 bases and J by 7 bases; unmatched bases: 4. CDR3 length: 15 amino acids. CDR1 and CDR2 from the germline V gene are SNHLY and FYNNEI. The CDR3 reads CASSEDRGYNSPLHF. The CDR3 coding sequence is TGTGCCAGCAGTGAGGACAGGGGATACAATTCACCCCTCCACTTT.

The gene calls are TRBV28 and TRBJ2-3; 15 bases are a match to TRBD2. Per germline, CDR1 MDHEN and CDR2 SYDVKM. The CDR3 loop spans 18 amino acids. J gave up 2 bases and V 6 bases, and 9 bases lay outside the gene matches. The CDR3 nucleotides read TGTGCCAGCAGATTGGGACTAGCGGGAGGCGATTCCACAGATACGCAGTATTTT. Protein sequence: CASRLGLAGGDSTDTQYF.

This clonotype was seen a few times. J is TRBJ2-5 and V is TRBV7-6; 9 bases are a match to TRBD2. The CDR3 runs 13 residues. V gave up 6 bases and J gave up 4 bases; unmatched junction bases: 3. In germline, CDR1 is SGHVS, CDR2 FNYEAQ. CDR3 protein: CASSRSGGETQYF. As DNA, the CDR3 is TGTGCCAGCAGTCGTAGCGGGGGAGAGACCCAGTACTTC.

Ten or more counts support this clonotype. The J gene is TRBJ2-1, the V gene TRBV6-2 or TRBV6-3; 15 bases match TRBD2. V shed 7 bases and J 8 bases; nucleotides not matched to a gene: 18. Germline CDR1 and CDR2: MNHEY and SVGEGT. CDR3 length: 19 amino acids. The CDR3 loop reads CASISGLAGGRPFVDEQFF. DNA for the CDR3: TGTGCCAGCATCTCCGGACTAGCGGGAGGGCGCCCCTTTGTGGATGAGCAGTTCTTC.

This clonotype came up a few times. This chain connects TRBV9 to TRBJ2-3; D unclear. V was pared by 2 bases and J by 2 bases, with 9 bases between. The V gene's germline CDR1 is SGDLS and CDR2 YYNGEE. This CDR3 is built from 14 residues. DNA for the CDR3: TGTGCCAGCAGCGTCTCCAGCCTCACAGATACGCAGTATTTT. Encoded protein: CASSVSSLTDTQYF.

This clonotype has only a few counts. The gene calls are TRBV7-9 and TRBJ1-1; possible D gene TRBD1, 6 bases. The CDR3 is made up of 13 amino acids. Per the germline V gene, CDR1 is SEHNR and CDR2 is FQNEAQ (reference sequence). Between the trimmed V and J ends, which lost 5 bases and 1 base, there was a span of 8 bases. CDR3 residues: CASSRQENTEAFF. DNA of the CDR3: TGTGCCAGCAGCCGACAGGAGAACACTGAAGCTTTCTTT.

The chain links TRBV4-2 to TRBJ2-1; TRBD2 agrees at 8 bases. The CDR3 extends over 17 amino acids. V was pared by 1 base and J by 1 base, with 6 bases of the junction left unmatched. Per the germline V gene, CDR1 is LGHNA and CDR2 is YNFKEQ. CDR3 in amino acids: CASSQVHAGGSYNEQFF. As DNA, the CDR3 is TGTGCCAGCAGCCAAGTTCACGCGGGAGGTTCCTACAATGAGCAGTTCTTC.

This clonotype was counted only a few times. The rearrangement joins TRBV20-1 to TRBJ1-3; D might be TRBD1 (6 bases). Germline V gene data show CDR1 as DFQATT and CDR2 as SNEGSKA (reference sequence). V shed 0 bases and J shed 0 bases, with 9 bases lying between them. The CDR3 consists of 15 residues. The chain's CDR3 is CSARDARGSGNTIYF. The DNA of the CDR3 is TGCAGTGCTAGAGATGCCAGGGGCTCTGGAAACACCATATATTTT.

This rearrangement joins TRBV6-6 to TRBJ1-5; 10 nucleotides agree with TRBD1. The germline V gene encodes CDR1 MNHNY and CDR2 SVGAGI (reference sequence). CDR3 length: 17 residues. V dropped 6 bases and J dropped 0; count of bases not matched to a gene: 8. The CDR3 spells CASRRPGQGNSNQPQHF. As DNA, the CDR3 is TGTGCCAGCAGGAGACCGGGACAGGGGAATAGCAATCAGCCCCAGCATTTT.

This clonotype has a count of ten or more. This chain joins TRBV20-1 and TRBJ1-2; 8 bases map to TRBD1. From germline, CDR1 is DFQATT and CDR2 SNEGSKA (reference sequence). The J segment lost 4 bases and the V segment lost 3 bases, leaving 10 bases of the junction unmatched. CDR3 length equals 15 residues. The CDR3 loop is CSASRQGARSYGYTF. The CDR3 DNA follows: TGCAGTGCTAGTCGGCAGGGGGCGCGGAGCTATGGCTACACCTTC.

This clonotype turned up a few times. The chain couples TRBV5-4 to TRBJ2-2, with D tentatively TRBD2 (6 bases). The V end lost 0 bases, the J end lost 1 base, and 16 bases lay between the germline ends. Germline CDR1 is SGHNT and CDR2 is YYREEE (reference sequence). CDR3 length: 18 amino acids. The CDR3 bases are TGTGCCAGCAGCTTGGCCGTTTCGGGGGTGGGGAACACCGGGGAGCTGTTTTTT. Protein product: CASSLAVSGVGNTGELFF.

This clonotype was observed many times. The chain links TRBV30 to TRBJ1-5; D possibly corresponds to TRBD1 (5 bases). Germline V gives CDR1 GTSNPN, CDR2 SVGIG (reference sequence). V gave up 4 bases and J gave up 7 bases, with 26 bases separating them. CDR3 length equals 17 residues. The CDR3 coding sequence is TGTGCCTGGACGAACCCCTCGACAGCTGGGCCCGGACAGCCCCAGCATTTT. As protein: CAWTNPSTAGPGQPQHF.

V gene TRBV20-1 combines with J gene TRBJ2-7; 11 nucleotides match TRBD2. This CDR3 contains 13 residues. Germline V lookup: CDR1 DFQATT, CDR2 SNEGSKA (reference sequence). Trimming removed 1 base from V and 6 bases from J; junction bases left unmatched: 2. CDR3 bases: TGCAGTGCTAGAGGGCTAGCGGGAGGCGAGCAGTACTTC. It codes for CSARGLAGGEQYF.

This clonotype occurred a few times. This chain joins TRBV20-1 and TRBJ2-3; D tentatively reads TRBD1 or TRBD2 (5 bases each). Trimming shortened V by 6 bases and J by 2 bases, and 21 bases separated the two germline ends. Per germline, CDR1 DFQATT and CDR2 SNEGSKA (reference sequence). There are 16 residues in the CDR3. The CDR3 reads CSALRPGPSLTDTQYF. Here the CDR3 DNA reads TGCAGTGCACTAAGGCCGGGGCCGTCTCTCACAGATACGCAGTATTTT.

This clonotype was found many times. V usage is TRBV6-2 or TRBV6-3 and J usage is TRBJ2-1; tentatively, D is TRBD1 (5 bases). The CDR3 consists of 11 residues. The germline CDR1 and CDR2 sequences are MNHEY and SVGEGT. Trimming took off 6 bases at V and 5 bases at J, with 5 bases between the two ends. The CDR3 sequence: CASRDNNEQFF. In nucleotides, the CDR3 is TGTGCCAGCAGGGACAACAATGAGCAGTTCTTC.

Many counts were recorded for this clonotype. This chain's CDR3 is CASSPRGGYQETQYF. In DNA form, the CDR3 reads TGTGCCAGCAGCCCCCGGGGGGGGTACCAAGAGACCCAGTACTTC. This chain connects TRBV9 to TRBJ2-5; 8 bases are shared with TRBD2. CDR3 length: 15 amino acids. Germline V gives CDR1 SGDLS, CDR2 YYNGEE. V lost 4 bases and J lost 0; bases outside the gene matches: 5.